Shown below are 20 T cell receptor beta chains from a single sample sequenced in a study of OX40 agonist ivuxolimab in advanced cancers. The library was built by means of the immunoSEQ multiplex PCR assay. Imported from immuneACCESS, the table was reduced by TCRdb to in-frame sequences with V and J called. These copies leave out some clones; in studies compared against another copy, an unresolved V gene accounts for under half, and the cause of the remainder is not known. The sample table shows roughly 28,000 clones, and around 80% are seen once. The top ten clones comprise approximately 30% of the sample. Material: CD4+ or CD8+ T cells sorted from blood, obtained in a trial of the OX40 agonist ivuxolimab. Every receptor here comes from an adult with an advanced solid tumor such as melanoma, head and neck, liver or kidney cancer.

The gene calls are TRBV5-6 and TRBJ2-1; 7 bases agree with TRBD2. The germline V gene encodes CDR1 SGHDT and CDR2 YYEEEE. Trimming took 5 bases from V and 6 from J; bases not matched to a gene: 11. The CDR3 consists of 15 residues. CDR3 protein: CASSHRTSSPNEQFF. CDR3 DNA sequence: TGTGCCAGCAGTCACCGGACTAGTTCACCCAATGAGCAGTTCTTC.

In its sample, this clone was seen once. The chain couples TRBV4-1 to TRBJ2-1, with D possibly matching TRBD2 (7 bases). Germline assignment: CDR1 MGHRA and CDR2 YSYEKL. CDR3 length: 14 residues. Trimming left V 3 bases short and J 10 bases short, with 16 bases between. The CDR3 protein is CASSHRGGGEEQFF. CDR3 in DNA: TGCGCCAGCAGCCATAGGGGGGGAGGTGAGGAGCAGTTCTTC.

This sequence joins TRBV4-1 and TRBJ2-3; unclear D gene. With 2 bases removed from V and 9 bases from J, the gap between germline ends came to 12 bases. The CDR3 is 13 amino acids. From germline, CDR1 is MGHRA and CDR2 YSYEKL. CDR3 sequence reads: CASSQSSLDTQYF. For the CDR3, the DNA is TGCGCCAGCAGCCAAAGTAGTCTAGACACGCAGTATTTT.

The rearrangement links TRBV6-6 to TRBJ1-5; the D gene is possibly TRBD1 (5 bases). Germline CDR1 reads MNHNY; CDR2 reads SVGAGI (reference sequence). With 2 bases removed from V and 6 bases from J, the gap between germline ends came to 11 bases. This CDR3 region has 14 residues. For the CDR3, the DNA is TGTGCCAGCAGTTACGCCAGGGTGGCTCAGCCCCAGCATTTT. Protein: CASSYARVAQPQHF.

This chain links TRBV11-2 with TRBJ2-5; 10 bases are a match to TRBD1. Germline-derived CDR1 and CDR2 are SGHAT and FQNNGV. The CDR3 runs to 16 residues. V was pared by 4 bases and J by 2 bases, with 7 bases of the junction left unmatched. CDR3 loop: CASSYPGTGEQETQYF. CDR3 in DNA: TGTGCCAGCAGCTACCCCGGGACAGGGGAACAAGAGACCCAGTACTTC.

The V call is TRBV9, the J call TRBJ2-7; TRBD2 agrees at 10 bases. CDR3 size: 15 residues. Per the germline V gene, CDR1 is SGDLS and CDR2 is YYNGEE. With V trimmed by 3 bases and J by 9 bases, 12 bases remained unmatched. Here the CDR3 DNA reads TGTGCCAGCAGCGCGGGAGAGCTAGCGGGAGCAGGGCAGTACTTC. This translates into CASSAGELAGAGQYF. The full variable domain, completed using reference TRBV9 and TRBJ2-7, is DSGVTQTPKHLITATGQRVTLRCSPRSGDLSVYWYQQSLDQGLQFLIQYYNGEERAKGNILERFSAQQFPDLHSELNLSSLELGDSALYFCASSAGELAGAGQYFGPGTRLTVT.

The chain employs TRBV6-5 and TRBJ1-5; D gene uncertain. Deletions cut 5 bases from V and 0 bases from J, with 8 bases between. CDR1 and CDR2 from the germline V gene are MNHEY and SVGAGI. The length of the CDR3 is 14 residues. The CDR3 is CASSEWDSNQPQHF. DNA of the CDR3: TGTGCCAGCAGTGAATGGGATAGCAATCAGCCCCAGCATTTT.

The rearrangement links TRBV18 to TRBJ2-2, with TRBD2 matching over 8 bases. J was trimmed by 3 bases and V by 3 bases; bases with no gene match: 9. CDR3 length equals 17 residues. CDR1 and CDR2 (germline): KGHSH, LQKENI. The CDR3, as DNA: TGTGCCAGCTCACCTATTACCGCAGCGGGGGACACCGGGGAGCTGTTTTTT. Amino acid sequence: CASSPITAAGDTGELFF.

V is TRBV11-3 and J is TRBJ1-1, with TRBD1 matching over 7 bases. Germline-derived CDR1 and CDR2 are SGHNT and YENEEA. This CDR3 spans 16 amino acids. Trimming at V came to 2 bases and at J to 0 bases, leaving 6 bases not matched to a gene. In DNA, the CDR3 is TGTGCCAGCAGCTTATTGGGACAGACCATGAACACTGAAGCTTTCTTT. Protein sequence: CASSLLGQTMNTEAFF. The full variable domain, rest sourced from reference TRBV11-3 and TRBJ1-1, is EAGVVQSPRYKIIEKKQPVAFWCNPISGHNTLYWYLQNLGQGPELLIRYENEEAVDDSQLPKDRFSAERLKGVDSTLKIQPAELGDSAVYLCASSLLGQTMNTEAFFGQGTRLTVV.

The chain combines TRBV4-2 with TRBJ2-2; D is unclear. Germline assignment: CDR1 LGHNA and CDR2 YNFKEQ. The V end was cut by 2 bases, the J end by 1 base, with 14 bases between. This CDR3 region has 17 residues. The CDR3, as DNA: TGTGCCAGCAGCCAATCCTTCCGGACGGGGAACACCGGGGAGCTGTTTTTT. Its protein product is CASSQSFRTGNTGELFF.

This clone has more than one count but fewer than ten. V usage is TRBV7-9 and J usage is TRBJ2-1, with TRBD2 matching 9 bases. The germline gives CDR1 SEHNR, CDR2 FQNEAQ (reference sequence). Unmatched junction bases numbered 3, after V lost 5 bases and J lost 1 base. This CDR3 contains 15 residues. As DNA, the CDR3 is TGTGCCAGCAGCAACACTAGCGGGTCCTACAATGAGCAGTTCTTC. It is translated as CASSNTSGSYNEQFF.

The rearrangement uses TRBV6-5 and TRBJ2-1, with TRBD1 matching over 7 bases. The length of the CDR3 is 13 residues. V lost 2 bases and J lost 8; bases outside the gene matches: 3. CDR1 and CDR2 (germline): MNHEY, SVGAGI. The CDR3, as DNA: TGTGCCAGCAGTTACCGAACAGGGGATGAGCAGTTCTTC. This codes for CASSYRTGDEQFF.

This clone has just a few counts. V is TRBV27 and J is TRBJ2-5; the match to TRBD2 covers 11 bases. This CDR3 has 16 residues. V lost 6 bases to trimming and J lost 3 bases; unmatched junction nucleotides: 9. The germline CDR1 and CDR2 sequences are MNHEY and SMNVEV (reference sequence). The CDR3 DNA is TGTGCCAGCAGGAGATATAGCGGGAGGGGGGAAGAGACCCAGTACTTC. Protein: CASRRYSGRGEETQYF.

The V and J genes are TRBV2 and TRBJ2-3, with D possibly TRBD1 on 6 matching bases. The CDR3 covers 12 residues. From germline, CDR1 is SNHLY and CDR2 FYNNEI. V was trimmed by 8 bases and J by 6 bases, leaving 12 bases between them. DNA of the CDR3: TGTGCCAGCCGACAGGTAGTGGATACGCAGTATTTT. It encodes CASRQVVDTQYF.

The rearrangement links TRBV7-8 to TRBJ2-5, with D tentatively TRBD1 (6 bases). The V end lost 3 bases, the J end lost 5 bases, and 16 bases lay between the germline ends. This CDR3 has 15 residues. Per the germline V gene, CDR1 is SGHVS and CDR2 is FQNEAQ. The CDR3 DNA reads as TGTGCCAGCAGCTTTTTGGGGGCTTTGATGGAGACCCAGTACTTC. It codes for CASSFLGALMETQYF.

V usage is TRBV6-6 and J usage is TRBJ1-1, with 8 bases identical to TRBD1. The germline V gene encodes CDR1 MNHNY and CDR2 SVGAGI (reference sequence). With 7 bases clipped from V and 1 base from J, the junction kept 5 bases outside the gene matches. There are 14 residues in the CDR3. The CDR3 region is CASTQGTGNTEAFF. CDR3 coding DNA: TGTGCCAGCACCCAGGGGACAGGGAACACTGAAGCTTTCTTT.

The J gene is TRBJ2-3, the V gene TRBV6-5, with TRBD2 matching over 9 bases. J lost 4 bases, V lost 6 bases, and 11 bases had no gene match. The CDR3 sequence is 16 residues long. Germline V gives CDR1 MNHEY, CDR2 SVGAGI. The CDR3 reads CASSYPGLAVPDTQYF. CDR3 DNA: TGTGCCAGCAGCTACCCGGGACTAGCCGTCCCAGATACGCAGTATTTT.

This clone was recorded only once. The genes are TRBV19 and TRBJ2-7, with TRBD2 identical over 10 bases. The V gene end was trimmed by 3 bases and the J gene end by 2 bases; junction bases not matched to a gene: 7. Germline V gene data show CDR1 as LNHDA and CDR2 as SQIVND (reference sequence). The CDR3 covers 16 residues. Written as DNA, the CDR3 is TGTGCCAGTAGTATGGCACTAGCGGGGTACCCCTACGAGCAGTACTTC. Its translation: CASSMALAGYPYEQYF.

The gene calls are TRBV5-1 and TRBJ2-7; 8 positions match TRBD1. Germline loops: CDR1 SGHRS, CDR2 YFSETQ. Trimming took 0 bases from V and 3 from J; bases not matched to a gene: 8. The length of the CDR3 is 16 residues. CDR3 amino acids: CASSLEVRDRIYEQYF. The CDR3 DNA is TGCGCCAGCAGCTTGGAGGTGCGGGACAGGATCTACGAGCAGTACTTC.

The rearrangement uses TRBV30 and TRBJ1-2; a possible D gene is TRBD1 (5 bases). Per germline, CDR1 GTSNPN and CDR2 SVGIG (reference sequence). The V and J ends lost 3 bases and 4 bases respectively, with 15 bases between them. CDR3 length equals 14 residues. The CDR3 is CAWSPLMTAYGYTF. In nucleotides, the CDR3 is TGTGCCTGGAGCCCCCTTATGACAGCCTATGGCTACACCTTC.